This TCR beta chain came from a study of cytomegalovirus exposure and HLA in healthy donors. About the research overall: Earlier sequencing of about 179 million T cells yielded around 100 million unique TCR beta sequences.

Both 60 Vbeta primers and 13 Jbeta primers went into the PCR. This table comes from immunoSEQ multiplex PCR, and its TCRdb copy is limited to in-frame clones, with some not included. The data contain a few hundred thousand clones, approximately 84% of them singletons. This clone was seen a single time. The specimen was PBMCs. The clonotype was recovered from a woman between 40 and 55 years old in good health and CMV-seronegative.

CDR3 DNA sequence: TGTGCCAGTAGTCCCCGGGACAGGGAGTGGGAGACCCAGTACTTC. Residues: CASSPRDREWETQYF. The rearrangement joins TRBV19 to TRBJ2-5; 9 bases line up with TRBD1. Germline CDR1 reads LNHDA; CDR2 reads SQIVND (reference sequence). The trim removed 5 bases at V and 5 bases at J, leaving 9 bases unmatched. The CDR3 totals 15 residues.